One TCR beta chain is described in this entry. The sample contains more than one DNA sequence encoding this CDR3. Profiled with immunoSEQ multiplex PCR; TCRdb holds only in-frame clones, not every one. The data contain about 2.3 million clones, 80% to 95% of them singletons. These data belong to a study of shared clonotypes between healthy human individuals. The germline CDR1 and CDR2 sequences are SGHRS and YFSETQ. J lost 7 bases, V lost 0 bases, and 2 bases had no gene match. The CDR3 spans 14 residues. The genes are TRBV5-1 and TRBJ1-3, with 9 bases lining up with TRBD1. The origin of this receptor is a young man in good health. Some clones in this sample may be carry-over from other donors' samples. The sequenced sample consisted of naive CD4+ T cells from PBMCs. As for subset: CD45RA+ positively selected. CDR3 nucleotide sequence: TGCGCCAGCAGCTTGGAGGGGACAGGGAACACCATATATTTT. Residues: CASSLEGTGNTIYF. The full variable domain, rest sourced from reference TRBV5-1 and TRBJ1-3, is KAGVTQTPRYLIKTRGQQVTLSCSPISGHRSVSWYQQTPGQGLQFLFEYFSETQRNKGNFPGRFSGRQFSNSRSEMNVSTLELGDSALYLCASSLEGTGNTIYFGEGSWLTVV.